This T cell receptor (beta chain) was sequenced for a study of CD8 T cells in Susac syndrome. After extraction with the RNeasy kit, about 0.5 to 1 ug of the RNA was reverse transcribed using random hexamers. Across 54 Vbeta and 13 Jbeta, TCR beta CDR3 was amplified with immunoSEQ multiplex PCR. MiXCR was run by TCRdb on the immunoSEQ multiplex PCR reads, yielding one entry per CDR3 protein. The profile covers under 200,000 distinct CDR3 sequences, with roughly 94% appearing a single time and around 0.08% taken by the ten largest. Germline assignment: CDR1 MNHEY and CDR2 SVGEGT. CDR3 size: 13 residues. V shed 5 bases, J shed 4 bases, and the junction held 4 bases outside the gene matches.

The material sequenced was CD4+ T cells from PBMCs. The sequence came from a human donor in good health. V usage is TRBV6-2 or TRBV6-3 and J usage is TRBJ1-2, with 7 bases lining up with TRBD1. CDR3 in amino acids: CASSAGQIYGYTF. In DNA form, the CDR3 reads TGTGCCAGCAGTGCGGGACAGATCTATGGCTACACCTTC.